One and the same sample provided the 31 T cell receptor beta chains below, sequenced in a study of Graves' ophthalmopathy and Graves' hyperthyroidism. Amplified material comprised TCR beta CDR3 regions derived from RNA transcripts. An opening RT-PCR round employed HTBI primers and preceded a second-round multiplex PCR. Via MiXCR, TCRdb re-called the multiplex PCR reads, giving one row per CDR3 protein. Of about 1.2 million distinct CDR3 sequences listed, about two fifths are singletons. Source material: peripheral blood or thyroid tissue (not recorded which). The receptors shown here come from an adult man with Graves' hyperthyroidism.

V is TRBV7-2 and J is TRBJ2-5, with D hard to call. Germline V CDR1 and CDR2: SGHTA, FQGNSA. The CDR3 is 16 residues long. V was pared by 1 base and J by 3 bases, with 15 bases between. CDR3 protein: CASSLEFVTLKETQYF. For the CDR3, the DNA is TGTGCCAGCAGCTTAGAGTTTGTGACCCTAAAAGAGACCCAGTACTTC.

This clonotype was seen repeatedly, ten times or more. The chain has TRBV7-8 and TRBJ2-7; TRBD2 matches at 12 bases. Trimming took 3 bases from V and 3 from J; bases not matched to a gene: 12. There are 18 residues in the CDR3. From germline, CDR1 is SGHVS and CDR2 FQNEAQ. This CDR3 is CASSFFGLAGSLRYEQYF. In nucleotides, the CDR3 is TGTGCCAGCAGCTTTTTCGGACTAGCGGGAAGTCTTCGCTACGAGCAGTACTTC.

This clonotype was counted at least ten times. This sequence joins TRBV4-3 and TRBJ1-3, with D uncertain. V lost 3 bases to trimming and J lost 2 bases, with 8 bases between them. This CDR3 spans 14 amino acids. CDR1 is LGHNA, CDR2 YSLEER, per germline. The CDR3 protein is CASSQGPPGNTIYF. The CDR3 coding sequence is TGCGCCAGCAGCCAGGGCCCACCTGGAAACACCATATATTTT.

Turning to this clonotype: A much larger clone is a single base away; this may be a read error. This is likely a read error, given that the CDR3 carries no conserved phenylalanine or tryptophan at its end. The V call is TRBV7-9, the J call TRBJ2-7, with 8 bases aligning to TRBD2. The CDR3 runs to 15 residues. The germline V gene encodes CDR1 SEHNR and CDR2 FQNEAQ (reference sequence). CDR3 coding DNA: TGCGCCAGCAGCTCCCTGGGACTAGAGGTCTACGAGCAGTACCTC. It codes for CASSSLGLEVYEQYL.

V and J are TRBV29-1 and TRBJ1-2, with a weak D call TRBD1 (6 bases). The germline V gene encodes CDR1 SQVTM and CDR2 ANQGSEA. This CDR3 is 13 amino acids long. Trimming removed 8 bases from V and 1 base from J, with 14 bases in between. As DNA, the CDR3 is TGCAGCTCCCCGGGACAAATTAACTATGGCTACACCTTC. It translates to CSSPGQINYGYTF.

This chain links TRBV10-2 with TRBJ1-2, with D unclear. Between the trimmed V and J ends, which lost 2 bases and 0 bases, there was a span of 16 bases. The germline V gene has CDR1 WSHSY and CDR2 SAAADI. The CDR3 runs 17 residues. In DNA form, the CDR3 reads TGCGCCAGCAGTGAGCCGGACCGTTCCTTTGCTAACTATGGCTACACCTTC. This sequence encodes CASSEPDRSFANYGYTF.

This clonotype was seen a handful of times. V usage is TRBV6-5 and J usage is TRBJ1-4; D is ambiguous. V was shortened by 5 bases and J by 8 bases, with 15 bases between the two germline ends. Germline V gene lookup returns CDR1 MNHEY and CDR2 SVGAGI. The CDR3 has 14 amino acids. The CDR3 sequence: CASSQSVIGEKLFF. CDR3 DNA sequence: TGTGCCAGCAGTCAATCGGTAATCGGGGAAAAACTGTTTTTT.

The chain combines TRBV9 with TRBJ2-2; 7 nucleotides agree with TRBD2. V was pared by 0 bases and J by 7 bases, with 0 bases of the junction left unmatched. CDR1 and CDR2 from the germline V gene are SGDLS and YYNGEE. CDR3 size: 13 residues. The CDR3 here is CASSVGTSGELFF. Here the CDR3 DNA reads TGTGCCAGCAGCGTAGGGACTAGCGGGGAGCTGTTTTTT.

This clonotype was detected ten times or more. The chain carries TRBV10-3 and TRBJ1-1; D call uncertain. V gave up 7 bases and J gave up 2 bases, with 17 bases separating them. Germline-derived CDR1 and CDR2 are ENHRY and SYGVKD. The CDR3 has 15 residues. For the CDR3, the DNA is TGTGCCATCACCACGGACGGAAAGTTTAACACTGAAGCTTTCTTT. Translated: CAITTDGKFNTEAFF.

CDR3 residues: CASSLLGWGENYGYTF. CDR3 in DNA: TGTGCCAGCAGTTTATTGGGGTGGGGAGAAAACTATGGCTACACCTTC. The chain employs TRBV27 and TRBJ1-2; D not resolved. The germline V gene has CDR1 MNHEY and CDR2 SMNVEV (reference sequence). CDR3 length equals 16 residues. The V end was cut by 1 base, the J end by 2 bases, with 14 bases between.

The chain uses TRBV2 and TRBJ1-2; D might be TRBD1 (5 bases). The CDR3 sequence is 15 residues long. Trimming took 5 bases from V and 8 from J, leaving 21 bases between them. Per germline, CDR1 SNHLY and CDR2 FYNNEI. The CDR3: CASSPRDAHPDGYTF. The CDR3, as DNA: TGTGCCAGCAGTCCTCGGGACGCCCACCCCGACGGCTACACCTTC.

This clonotype was seen more than once but under ten times. The junction and the germline gene differ at one end; a read error may be behind it. The chain joins TRBV30 to TRBJ1-1; D perhaps matches TRBD1 (6 bases). The CDR3 length is 11 residues. Germline V gene lookup returns CDR1 GTSNPN and CDR2 SVGIG (reference sequence). The CDR3 reads CASTQGAEAFF. In nucleotides, the CDR3 is TGTGCCTCAACACAGGGCGCTGAAGCCTTCTTT.

J is TRBJ1-6 and V is TRBV10-2; 10 bases are a match to TRBD1. Germline V gene lookup returns CDR1 WSHSY and CDR2 SAAADI. With V trimmed by 6 bases and J by 11 bases, 4 bases remained unmatched. This CDR3 has 13 residues. The CDR3 region is CASRAGQGTPLHF. CDR3 DNA sequence: TGCGCCAGCAGAGCGGGACAGGGGACACCCCTCCACTTT.

This clonotype was seen many times. The V and J genes are TRBV7-3 and TRBJ1-2, with 10 bases identical to TRBD1. Germline V gives CDR1 SGHTA, CDR2 FQGTGA. The CDR3 is made up of 13 amino acids. V gave up 4 bases and J gave up 6 bases; unmatched junction bases: 2. The CDR3 DNA reads as TGTGCCAGCAGCTCCGGGACAGGGGATGGCTACACCTTC. This translates into CASSSGTGDGYTF. Variable domain in full (rest from reference TRBV7-3 and TRBJ1-2): GAGVSQTPSNKVTEKGKYVELRCDPISGHTALYWYRQSLGQGPEFLIYFQGTGAADDSGLPNDRFFAVRPEGSVSTLKIQRTERGDSAVYLCASSSGTGDGYTFGSGTRLTVV.

This clonotype was counted at least ten times. The V and J genes are TRBV7-2 and TRBJ1-1; 8 nucleotides align to TRBD1. The CDR3 runs 16 residues. CDR1 and CDR2 from the germline V gene are SGHTA and FQGNSA. V was clipped by 1 base and J by 0 bases; unmatched bases: 4. The DNA of the CDR3 is TGTGCCAGCAGCTTAGGCAGGGGGCTGATGAACACTGAAGCTTTCTTT. Its protein is CASSLGRGLMNTEAFF. The full variable domain, with the rest looked up from reference TRBV7-2 and TRBJ1-1, is GAGVSQSPSNKVTEKGKDVELRCDPISGHTALYWYRQSLGQGLEFLIYFQGNSAPDKSGLPSDRFSAERTGGSVSTLTIQRTQQEDSAVYLCASSLGRGLMNTEAFFGQGTRLTVV.

The V gene is TRBV5-1, the J gene TRBJ2-3, with D perhaps matching TRBD2 (5 bases). V was trimmed by 4 bases and J by 0 bases, leaving 15 bases between them. The CDR3 spans 16 residues. Germline loops: CDR1 SGHRS, CDR2 YFSETQ. The CDR3 DNA follows: TGCGCCAGCAGCCTGGCCTTAGCGTCTAGCACAGATACGCAGTATTTT. It is translated as CASSLALASSTDTQYF.

This clonotype was seen many times. The chain combines TRBV25-1 with TRBJ2-2; D unresolved. The CDR3 extends over 16 amino acids. Germline assignment: CDR1 MGHDK and CDR2 SYGVNS. Trimming shortened V by 4 bases and J by 10 bases, and 22 bases separated the two germline ends. The DNA of the CDR3 is TGTGCCAGCAGTGTAGCAGGAGACCTGAGGAGTGAGGAGCTGTTTTTT. This sequence encodes CASSVAGDLRSEELFF.

There are many counts of this clonotype. This CDR3 is CSVPPRGDEQYF. The CDR3 DNA reads TGCAGTGTACCTCCAAGGGGAGACGAGCAGTACTTC. The chain recombines TRBV20-1 with TRBJ2-7; D may match TRBD1 or TRBD2 (5 bases each). This CDR3 has 12 residues. From germline, CDR1 is DFQATT and CDR2 SNEGSKA (reference sequence). Trimming stripped 7 bases from V and 5 bases from J, with 15 bases between.

This clonotype was seen only a few times. This chain connects TRBV6-5 to TRBJ1-1, with D unclear. The length of the CDR3 is 13 residues. Germline-derived CDR1 and CDR2 are MNHEY and SVGAGI. The V end was cut by 8 bases, the J end by 6 bases, with 16 bases between. CDR3 region: CASGGLGIPEAFF. Written as DNA, the CDR3 is TGTGCCAGCGGAGGACTCGGTATCCCTGAAGCTTTCTTT.

Details on this clonotype: This may arise from a read error, as a much more abundant clone is one base away. V and J are TRBV9 and TRBJ2-5; no clear D gene. Germline values: CDR1 SGDLS, CDR2 YYNGEE. The CDR3 has 14 residues. CDR3 bases: TGTGCCAGCAGCGTAGCCGGCACCCAAGAGACCCAGTGCTTC. This codes for CASSVAGTQETQCF.

The CDR3 protein is CASSLGQRGWETQYF. The CDR3 DNA sequence: TGTGCCAGCAGCTTAGGCCAACGTGGCTGGGAGACCCAGTACTTC. The V and J genes are TRBV7-2 and TRBJ2-5; D uncertain. Germline V CDR1 and CDR2: SGHTA, FQGNSA. The CDR3 sequence is 15 residues long. V lost 1 base and J lost 5, with 14 bases in between.

This clonotype has a count of ten or more. The chain links TRBV7-6 to TRBJ1-3; D uncertain. Trimming shortened V by 8 bases and J by 0 bases, and 11 bases separated the two germline ends. This CDR3 spans 14 amino acids. The V gene's germline CDR1 is SGHVS and CDR2 FNYEAQ. In DNA, the CDR3 is TGTGCCAGCCAAGGAGTAGGCTCTGGAAACACCATATATTTT. Its protein product is CASQGVGSGNTIYF.

This clonotype was recorded a few times. This chain joins TRBV2 and TRBJ1-2, with TRBD1 as a possible D gene (5 bases). V was pared by 7 bases and J by 13 bases, with 19 bases between. Germline V gene lookup returns CDR1 SNHLY and CDR2 FYNNEI. The CDR3 sequence is 12 residues long. CDR3 DNA sequence: TGTGCCAGCACCGGGACTGCGATTCGGTCCACCTTC. Translated, it gives CASTGTAIRSTF.

The table lists this clonotype with many counts. This chain uses TRBV11-3 with TRBJ2-5, with 7 bases that match TRBD1. Germline V gene lookup returns CDR1 SGHNT and CDR2 YENEEA. CDR3 length: 16 amino acids. Trimming removed 5 bases from V and 2 bases from J; junction bases left unmatched: 11. This chain's CDR3 is CASSTRQGRNQETQYF. The CDR3 coding sequence is TGTGCCAGCAGCACCCGACAGGGACGTAATCAAGAGACCCAGTACTTC.

V usage is TRBV7-8 and J usage is TRBJ1-5; D is uncertain. The CDR3 contains 13 residues. Per the germline V gene, CDR1 is SGHVS and CDR2 is FQNEAQ. Trimming removed 7 bases from V and 4 bases from J, with 11 bases in between. The CDR3 region has the DNA TGTGCCAGCATCGAGGGCGGGAATCAGCCCCAGCATTTT. Its protein product is CASIEGGNQPQHF. Full variable domain (remainder filled in from reference TRBV7-8 and TRBJ1-5): GAGVSQSPRYKVAKRGQDVALRCDPISGHVSLFWYQQALGQGPEFLTYFQNEAQLDKSGLPSDRFFAERPEGSVSTLKIQRTQQEDSAVYLCASIEGGNQPQHFGDGTRLSIL.

The rearrangement uses TRBV19 and TRBJ2-2; 7 nucleotides match TRBD1. Looked up from germline, CDR1 is LNHDA and CDR2 is SQIVND (reference sequence). Trimming removed 6 bases from V and 8 bases from J; junction bases left unmatched: 6. The CDR3 has 13 amino acids. CDR3 DNA: TGTGCCAGTAGCGGGACAGTCAGAGGGGAGCTGTTTTTT. Amino acid sequence: CASSGTVRGELFF.

This clonotype was recorded at least ten times. The rearrangement joins TRBV20-1 to TRBJ2-5; D is possibly TRBD1 (6 bases). CDR3 length equals 14 residues. V gave up 6 bases and J gave up 6 bases, with 20 bases separating them. Per germline, CDR1 DFQATT and CDR2 SNEGSKA (reference sequence). The CDR3, as DNA: TGCAGTGCCTCTGGACGGGAAGGGGGAAAGACCCAGTACTTC. As protein: CSASGREGGKTQYF.

This clonotype was counted a single time. The V and J genes are TRBV6-6 and TRBJ1-5; 9 nucleotides line up with TRBD1. The V gene's germline CDR1 is MNHNY and CDR2 SVGAGI (reference sequence). J gave up 13 bases and V 6 bases, and 10 bases lay outside the gene matches. CDR3 length equals 13 residues. The CDR3 loop is CASRDTGGGRQHF. As DNA, the CDR3 is TGTGCCAGCAGGGATACAGGGGGCGGCCGGCAGCATTTT.

The chain has TRBV9 and TRBJ2-5; no reliable D call. Trimming cost V 0 bases and J 9 bases, with 12 bases left between them. Germline V gives CDR1 SGDLS, CDR2 YYNGEE. The CDR3 is 13 amino acids. The CDR3 DNA reads TGTGCCAGCAGCGTAGAGGGCAATCAGCCCCAGTACTTC. Its protein product is CASSVEGNQPQYF.

This clonotype was counted ten times or more. The V call is TRBV9, the J call TRBJ1-6; D is perhaps TRBD1 (5 bases). V was clipped by 7 bases and J by 7 bases, with 15 bases between them. CDR1 and CDR2 from the germline V gene are SGDLS and YYNGEE. This CDR3 is 14 amino acids long. The CDR3 is CASGGSGINSPLHF. The DNA of the CDR3 is TGTGCCAGCGGGGGGTCAGGGATAAATTCACCCCTCCACTTT. The full variable domain, its missing parts supplied by reference TRBV9 and TRBJ1-6, is DSGVTQTPKHLITATGQRVTLRCSPRSGDLSVYWYQQSLDQGLQFLIQYYNGEERAKGNILERFSAQQFPDLHSELNLSSLELGDSALYFCASGGSGINSPLHFGNGTRLTVT.

This clonotype was counted many times. The J gene is TRBJ1-5, the V gene TRBV7-6; D gene ambiguous. From germline, CDR1 is SGHVS and CDR2 FNYEAQ. The V end was cut by 5 bases, the J end by 0 bases, with 8 bases between. This CDR3 region has 14 residues. The CDR3 sequence: CASSPQYSNQPQHF. CDR3 DNA: TGTGCCAGCAGCCCGCAGTATAGCAATCAGCCCCAGCATTTT.